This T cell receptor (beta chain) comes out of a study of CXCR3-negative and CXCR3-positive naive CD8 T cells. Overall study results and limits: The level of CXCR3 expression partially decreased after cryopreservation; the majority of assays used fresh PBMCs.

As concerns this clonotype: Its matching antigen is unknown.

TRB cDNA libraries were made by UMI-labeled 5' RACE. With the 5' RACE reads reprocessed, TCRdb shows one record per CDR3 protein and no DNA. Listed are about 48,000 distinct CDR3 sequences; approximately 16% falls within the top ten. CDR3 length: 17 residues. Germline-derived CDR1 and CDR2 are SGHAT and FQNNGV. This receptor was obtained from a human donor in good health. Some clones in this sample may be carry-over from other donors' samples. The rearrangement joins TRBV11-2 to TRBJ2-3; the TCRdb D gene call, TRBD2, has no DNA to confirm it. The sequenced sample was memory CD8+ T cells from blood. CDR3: CASSPAEWQPSTDTQYF. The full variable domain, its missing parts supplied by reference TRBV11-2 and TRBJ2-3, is EAGVAQSPRYKIIEKRQSVAFWCNPISGHATLYWYQQILGQGPKLLIQFQNNGVVDDSQLPKDRFSAERLKGVDSTLKIQPAKLEDSAVYLCASSPAEWQPSTDTQYFGPGTRLTVL.